This T cell receptor beta chain was sequenced during a study of cytomegalovirus exposure and HLA in healthy donors. 60 Vbeta and 13 Jbeta primers were used in PCR. Sequencing used immunoSEQ multiplex PCR; TCRdb keeps in-frame clones, though not all of them. The data show some 150,000 clones, 80% seen once. Germline values: CDR1 MGHRA, CDR2 YSYEKL. Between the trimmed V and J ends, which lost 0 bases and 6 bases, there was a span of 14 bases. The CDR3 has 16 residues. The chain has TRBV4-1 and TRBJ2-2; D is undetermined. This clonotype originated in a woman in her thirties or forties in good health and CMV-seropositive. The specimen was PBMCs. This CDR3 reads CASSQDVELLSGELFF. In DNA, the CDR3 is TGCGCCAGCAGCCAAGATGTAGAACTTCTTTCCGGGGAGCTGTTTTTT.